This T cell receptor beta chain was captured in a study of neurological immune-mediated disorders. Study outcomes and limitations: The greatest TCR clonal expansion appeared in HTLV-1-associated myelopathy and the smallest, falling below healthy controls, in multiple sclerosis.

This CDR3 contains 14 residues. Germline V gene lookup returns CDR1 SNHLY and CDR2 FYNNEI. Trimming shortened V by 6 bases and J by 4 bases, and 12 bases separated the two germline ends. It was from 2 million PBMCs stored at -80 C that the unsorted libraries were obtained. Synthesis of cDNA was performed by 5'RACE using 10-nucleotide random UMIs. Every sequencing run generated over 170 million TCR-beta sequences from 15-18 subjects. MiXCR, run by TCRdb on the 5' RACE reads, gives a single entry per CDR3 protein. The table has 20,000 to 25,000 distinct CDR3 sequences, more than 14% seen once. The sample holds many counts of this clonotype. What it binds is not known.

J is TRBJ2-2 and V is TRBV2; D unclear. This receptor was taken from a female donor with HTLV-1-associated myelopathy (HAM/TSP). The sequencing sample was made of PBMCs. For the CDR3, the DNA is TGTGCCAGCAGGTTTCAGGCGACCACCGGGGAGCTGTTTTTT. Its translation is CASRFQATTGELFF.